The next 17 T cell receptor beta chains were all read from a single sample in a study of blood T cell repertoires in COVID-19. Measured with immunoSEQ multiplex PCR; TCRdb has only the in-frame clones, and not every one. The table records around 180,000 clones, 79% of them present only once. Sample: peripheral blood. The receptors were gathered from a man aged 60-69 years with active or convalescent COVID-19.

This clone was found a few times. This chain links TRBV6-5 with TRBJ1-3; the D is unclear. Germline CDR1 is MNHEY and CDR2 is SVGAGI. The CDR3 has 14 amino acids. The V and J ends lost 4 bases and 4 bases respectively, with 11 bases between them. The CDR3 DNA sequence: TGTGCCAGCAGTTCCAGAGGCCGCGGAAACACCATATATTTT. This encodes CASSSRGRGNTIYF.

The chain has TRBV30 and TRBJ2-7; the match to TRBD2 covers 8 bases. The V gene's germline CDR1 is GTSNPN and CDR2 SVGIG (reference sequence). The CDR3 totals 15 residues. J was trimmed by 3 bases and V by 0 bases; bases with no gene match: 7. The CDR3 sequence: CAWSVGRGGNYEQYF. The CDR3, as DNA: TGTGCCTGGAGTGTGGGACGGGGGGGAAACTACGAGCAGTACTTC.

CDR3 amino acids: CASSRGGELAGTDTQYF. The DNA for the CDR3 is TGTGCCAGTAGTAGGGGGGGGGAACTAGCGGGCACAGATACGCAGTATTTT. The J gene is TRBJ2-3, the V gene TRBV19, with 8 bases aligning to TRBD2. CDR3 length: 17 residues. Germline V gene lookup returns CDR1 LNHDA and CDR2 SQIVND (reference sequence). Trimming cost V 4 bases and J 1 base; bases outside gene matches: 10.

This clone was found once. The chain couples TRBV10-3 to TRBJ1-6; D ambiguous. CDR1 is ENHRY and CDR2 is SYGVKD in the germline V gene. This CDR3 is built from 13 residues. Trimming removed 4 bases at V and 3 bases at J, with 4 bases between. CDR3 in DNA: TGTGCCATCAGTGTGCGCTATAATTCACCCCTCCACTTT. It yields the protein CAISVRYNSPLHF.

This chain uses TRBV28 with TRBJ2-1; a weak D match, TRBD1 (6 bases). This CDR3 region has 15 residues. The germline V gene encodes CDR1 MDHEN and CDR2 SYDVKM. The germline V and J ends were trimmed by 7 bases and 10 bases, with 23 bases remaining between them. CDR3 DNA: TGTGCCAGCATCAGAAGAGGGACACTGGATCTAGAGCAGTTCTTC. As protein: CASIRRGTLDLEQFF.

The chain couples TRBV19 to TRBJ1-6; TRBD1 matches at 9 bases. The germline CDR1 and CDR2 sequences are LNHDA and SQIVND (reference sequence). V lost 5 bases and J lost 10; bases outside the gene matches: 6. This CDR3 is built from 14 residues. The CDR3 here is CASSSRDRESPLHF. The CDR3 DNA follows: TGTGCCAGTAGTTCCCGGGACAGGGAATCACCCCTCCACTTT.

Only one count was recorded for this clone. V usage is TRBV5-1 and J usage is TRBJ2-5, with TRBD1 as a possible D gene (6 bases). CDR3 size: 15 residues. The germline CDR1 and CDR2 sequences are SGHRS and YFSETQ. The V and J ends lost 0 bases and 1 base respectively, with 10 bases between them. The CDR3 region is CASSLGGTSQETQYF. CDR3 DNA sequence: TGCGCCAGCAGCTTGGGGGGGACATCCCAAGAGACCCAGTACTTC.

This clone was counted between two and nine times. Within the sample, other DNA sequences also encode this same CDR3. The CDR3 protein is CASSLGPNTEAFF. The CDR3, as DNA: TGTGCCAGCAGTTTAGGGCCGAACACTGAAGCTTTCTTT. The V gene is TRBV12-3 or TRBV12-4, the J gene TRBJ1-1, with D uncertain. Trimming pared 1 base from V and 1 base from J, leaving 4 bases between. The CDR3 is 13 residues long.

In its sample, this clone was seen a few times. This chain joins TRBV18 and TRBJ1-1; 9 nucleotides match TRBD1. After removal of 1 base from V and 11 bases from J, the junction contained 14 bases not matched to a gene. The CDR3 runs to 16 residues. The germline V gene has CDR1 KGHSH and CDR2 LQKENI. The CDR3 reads CASSPREGQGLGRAFF. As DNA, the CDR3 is TGTGCCAGCTCACCACGGGAGGGACAGGGCCTAGGTCGGGCTTTCTTT.

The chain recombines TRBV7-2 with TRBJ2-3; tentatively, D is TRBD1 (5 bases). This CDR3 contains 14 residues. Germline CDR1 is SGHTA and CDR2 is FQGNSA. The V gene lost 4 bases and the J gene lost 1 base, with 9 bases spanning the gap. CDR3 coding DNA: TGTGCCAGCAGCTCACAGGAACGCACAGATACGCAGTATTTT. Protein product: CASSSQERTDTQYF.

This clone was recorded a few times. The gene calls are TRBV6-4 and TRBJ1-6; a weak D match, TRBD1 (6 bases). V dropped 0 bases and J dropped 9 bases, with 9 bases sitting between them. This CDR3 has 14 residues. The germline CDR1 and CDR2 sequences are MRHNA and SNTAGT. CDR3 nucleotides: TGTGCCAGCAGTGACTCCTCCAGGGGTTCACCCCTCCACTTT. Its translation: CASSDSSRGSPLHF.

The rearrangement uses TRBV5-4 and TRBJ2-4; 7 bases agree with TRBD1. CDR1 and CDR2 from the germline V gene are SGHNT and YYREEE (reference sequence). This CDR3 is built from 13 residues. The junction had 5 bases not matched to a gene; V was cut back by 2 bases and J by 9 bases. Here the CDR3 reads CASSFDRVGIQYF. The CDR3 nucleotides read TGTGCCAGCAGCTTCGACAGGGTAGGCATTCAGTACTTC.

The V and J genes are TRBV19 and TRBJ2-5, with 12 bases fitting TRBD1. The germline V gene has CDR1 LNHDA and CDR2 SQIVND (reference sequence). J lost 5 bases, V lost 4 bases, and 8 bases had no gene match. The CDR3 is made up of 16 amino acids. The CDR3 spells CASSSPRDRGRETQYF. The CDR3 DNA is TGTGCCAGTAGTAGCCCCAGGGACAGGGGGCGTGAGACCCAGTACTTC.

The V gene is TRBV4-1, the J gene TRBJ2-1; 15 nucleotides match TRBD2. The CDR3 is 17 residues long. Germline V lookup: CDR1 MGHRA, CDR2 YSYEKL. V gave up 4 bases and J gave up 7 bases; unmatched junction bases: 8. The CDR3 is CASSRTRTSGRANEQFF. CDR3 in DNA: TGCGCCAGCAGCCGAACAAGGACTAGCGGGAGGGCGAATGAGCAGTTCTTC.

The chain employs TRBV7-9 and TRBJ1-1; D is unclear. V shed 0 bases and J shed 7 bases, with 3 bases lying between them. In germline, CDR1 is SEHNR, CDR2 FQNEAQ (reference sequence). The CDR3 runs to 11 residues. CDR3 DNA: TGTGCCAGCAGCTTAGCCTTTGAAGCTTTCTTT. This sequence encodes CASSLAFEAFF.

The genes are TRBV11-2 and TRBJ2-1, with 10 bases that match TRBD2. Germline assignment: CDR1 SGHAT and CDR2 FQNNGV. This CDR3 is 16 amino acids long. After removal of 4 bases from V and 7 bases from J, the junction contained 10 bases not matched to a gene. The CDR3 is CASSSPSGRAGNEQFF. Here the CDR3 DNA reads TGTGCCAGCAGCTCTCCCAGCGGGAGGGCCGGGAATGAGCAGTTCTTC.

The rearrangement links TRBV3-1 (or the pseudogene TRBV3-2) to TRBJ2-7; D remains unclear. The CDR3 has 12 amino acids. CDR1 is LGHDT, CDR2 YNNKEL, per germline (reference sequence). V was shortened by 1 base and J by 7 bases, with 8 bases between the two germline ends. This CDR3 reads CASSQANGEQYF. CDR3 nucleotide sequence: TGTGCCAGCAGCCAAGCCAACGGGGAGCAGTACTTC.